Reported below is one T cell receptor beta chain. No antigen is known for it. Germline assignment: CDR1 SGHTA and CDR2 FQGNSA. Trimming took 7 bases from V and 7 from J, leaving 22 bases between them. This CDR3 is built from 15 residues. These data come from a study of shared clonotypes between healthy human individuals. Findings of the study overall: Represented genetic and exposure-history diversity was restricted by having few donors.

TCRdb keeps only in-frame clones here, not all; method: immunoSEQ multiplex PCR. The data contain under 1,100,000 clones, about 74% of them singletons. V is TRBV7-2 and J is TRBJ1-1; possible D gene TRBD1, 6 bases. The TCR originated in a man between 18 and 29 years old in good health. Sequenced sample: memory CD4+ T cells sorted from blood. Subset denoted: CD45RA-negative fraction. The CDR3 DNA sequence: TGTGCCAGCATTAATTACGGCCCAGGGGAGGATGAAGCTTTCTTT. Its translation is CASINYGPGEDEAFF.